The text below deals with one T cell receptor (beta chain). Its matching antigen is unknown. This specimen comes from a study of graft-versus-host responses after intestinal transplantation. The CDR3 runs 13 residues. The germline V and J ends were trimmed by 0 bases and 7 bases, with 7 bases remaining between them. The germline V gene encodes CDR1 SGDLS and CDR2 YYNGEE. Here immunoSEQ multiplex PCR was the method, and the copy in TCRdb shows in-frame clones only, minus some. This table has more than 65,000 clones, roughly 89% appearing once. The receptor was isolated from a human donor who received an intestinal transplant. This chain links TRBV9 with TRBJ2-2; a weak D match, TRBD2 (6 bases). The sequencing here drew on unstimulated CD4+ T cells sorted from spleen or lymph node cells, taken before intestinal transplant. The CDR3 nucleotides are TGTGCCAGCAGCGTAGTCGGGGGCGGGGAGCTGTTTTTT. As protein: CASSVVGGGELFF.